This TCR beta chain was documented in a study of graft-versus-host responses after intestinal transplantation. Study-wide context: Uniformly, recipients were administered anti-thymocyte globulin induction with subsequent tacrolimus and steroids for approximately three years. Study conclusions and caveats: Subjects displaying graft-donor T cell macrochimerism possessed elevated graft-versus-host to host-versus-graft clonal ratios inside allografts. Recipient marrow contained GvH clones, some of which appeared first in ileum or blood. Maximum circulating GvH clone levels tracked with early post-transplant HvG decreases.

This CDR3 comprises 18 residues. A remark on this clone: Its cognate antigen is unknown.

Some clones are missing from TCRdb's copy, which holds only in-frame ones; the method was immunoSEQ multiplex PCR. The sample lists around 20,000 clones, approximately 95% occurring once. The TCR sequence derives from a human patient who received an intestinal transplant, so some T cells may come from the graft donor. Source: PBMCs, taken 23 days after intestinal transplant. The chain is built from TRBV12-2 and TRBJ1-3. TRBV12-2 is listed as a pseudogene. The DNA for the CDR3 is TGTGCAAGTCGCTTACTGGACACAGGGACTTTGGCTGGAAACACCATATATTTT. As protein: CASRLLDTGTLAGNTIYF.